This TCR beta chain was sequenced for a study of Ad26.COV2.S vaccination and SARS-CoV-2 variants. Study-level information: Ad26.COV2.S shots went into the muscle once or twice, 56 days apart. Study-level points and caveats: TCR breadth and depth analyses may have underestimated total T cell responses.

Profiled with immunoSEQ multiplex PCR; TCRdb holds only in-frame clones, not every one. The sample has about 350,000 clones, about 85% seen once; the top ten hold 6.4%. Germline loops: CDR1 MNHEY, CDR2 SVGEGT. There are 17 residues in the CDR3. After removal of 2 bases from V and 6 bases from J, the junction contained 13 bases not matched to a gene. This clone has a single count. The antigen is undetermined. Treatment meaning: roughly 18 received Ad26.COV2.S at low or high dose, single or two shots; 5 received placebo; per-sample allocation not given. All samples were drawn on day 63, counting from the first vaccine or placebo injection.

The gene calls are TRBV6-2 or TRBV6-3 and TRBJ2-5; 9 bases are a match to TRBD1. The source of this sequence is a person aged 18-65 years who received the Ad26.COV2.S COVID-19 vaccine or a placebo. The sample was peripheral blood, taken in a trial of Ad26.COV2.S vaccine versus placebo. The CDR3 protein is CASSYRVGTGGDQTQYF. The CDR3, as DNA: TGTGCCAGCAGTTACCGGGTAGGAACAGGGGGCGATCAGACCCAGTACTTC.